These 10 T cell receptor beta chains were all obtained from the same sample, sequenced in a study of blood T cell repertoires in COVID-19. Sequencing was performed with immunoSEQ multiplex PCR; in TCRdb, only in-frame clones are kept and a portion is missing. Seen here are about 360,000 clones, around 80% observed once, and the top ten hold 2.5% to 3%. Sequences were obtained from peripheral blood. The receptors were sampled from a young man with active or convalescent COVID-19.

This clone has just one count. The chain recombines TRBV6-2 or TRBV6-3 with TRBJ2-5; D is perhaps TRBD2 (7 bases). From germline, CDR1 is MNHEY and CDR2 SVGEGT. The ends were cut back, 4 bases at V and 4 bases at J, with 16 bases in the middle. The length of the CDR3 is 15 residues. The DNA for the CDR3 is TGTGCCAGCAGTTTACGAGCGGGACACCTAGAGACCCAGTACTTC. Translated, it gives CASSLRAGHLETQYF.

There are a few counts of this clone. The V call is TRBV18, the J call TRBJ2-7; TRBD1 matches 9 bases. V lost 6 bases to trimming and J lost 5 bases; unmatched junction nucleotides: 8. CDR1 and CDR2 from the germline V gene are KGHSH and LQKENI. This CDR3 region has 14 residues. The CDR3 DNA reads TGTGCCAGCTCCGCCGGGACAGGGAAGGACGAGCAGTACTTC. Translated: CASSAGTGKDEQYF.

The gene calls are TRBV5-1 and TRBJ2-5; 13 nucleotides align to TRBD2. CDR1 SGHRS and CDR2 YFSETQ come from the germline V gene. The CDR3 extends over 16 amino acids. The J segment lost 2 bases and the V segment lost 4 bases, leaving 5 bases of the junction unmatched. The CDR3 spells CASSGGLAGAQETQYF. The CDR3 nucleotides are TGCGCCAGCAGCGGCGGACTAGCGGGGGCTCAAGAGACCCAGTACTTC.

The chain joins TRBV20-1 to TRBJ2-3, with D uncertain. CDR3 size: 10 residues. The germline V and J ends were trimmed by 6 bases and 6 bases, with 7 bases remaining between them. Germline CDR1 and CDR2: DFQATT and SNEGSKA (reference sequence). The DNA of the CDR3 is TGCAGTGCCACATGGGATACGCAGTATTTT. It specifies CSATWDTQYF.

V usage is TRBV18 and J usage is TRBJ2-7; TRBD2 is a possible D gene (6 bases). V lost 2 bases to trimming and J lost 3 bases, with 17 bases between them. Germline CDR1 and CDR2: KGHSH and LQKENI. This CDR3 comprises 16 residues. CDR3 nucleotide sequence: TGTGCCAGCTCACCAGAAACGCCGGGAGAGTTCTACGAGCAGTACTTC. Residues: CASSPETPGEFYEQYF.

The chain uses TRBV30 and TRBJ2-7, with D maybe TRBD2 (7 bases). The CDR3 totals 14 residues. The germline V gene encodes CDR1 GTSNPN and CDR2 SVGIG (reference sequence). The V and J ends lost 3 bases and 2 bases respectively, with 14 bases between them. As DNA, the CDR3 is TGTGCCTGGAGCCTGTGGGAGGGGGCCTACGAGCAGTACTTC. Translated: CAWSLWEGAYEQYF.

The CDR3 DNA reads TGTGCCAGCGGTGACAGTTATAATGAAAAACTGTTTTTT. Translated, it gives CASGDSYNEKLFF. The chain combines TRBV5-5 with TRBJ1-4; D might be TRBD1 (5 bases). This CDR3 comprises 13 residues. V was clipped by 7 bases and J by 4 bases, with 11 bases between them. Germline V gives CDR1 SGHKS, CDR2 YYEKEE (reference sequence).

This clone was recorded once. The CDR3 DNA is TGTGCCACCAGCAGATCCCCGCAGGGCTCCTACGAGCAGTACTTC. Its translation: CATSRSPQGSYEQYF. The chain combines TRBV15 with TRBJ2-7, with D perhaps TRBD1 (5 bases). CDR3 length: 15 residues. Deletions cut 2 bases from V and 0 bases from J, with 11 bases between. Germline assignment: CDR1 LNHNV and CDR2 YYDKDF (reference sequence).

This rearrangement joins TRBV13 to TRBJ2-5; D may be TRBD1 (5 bases). The CDR3 is 14 amino acids. Trimming shortened V by 4 bases and J by 2 bases, and 11 bases separated the two germline ends. Germline V gives CDR1 PRHDT, CDR2 FYEKMQ (reference sequence). The CDR3: CASSWGGSQETQYF. Written as DNA, the CDR3 is TGTGCCAGCAGCTGGGGCGGCAGTCAAGAGACCCAGTACTTC.

The genes are TRBV30 and TRBJ1-1, with unresolved D. V gave up 0 bases and J gave up 7 bases, with 9 bases separating them. The CDR3 loop spans 12 amino acids. Germline lookup yields CDR1 GTSNPN and CDR2 SVGIG (reference sequence). As DNA, the CDR3 is TGTGCCTGGAGTGTAAGCGGCTATGAAGCTTTCTTT. Amino acid sequence: CAWSVSGYEAFF.